Each of the 12 T cell receptor beta chains below was sequenced from the same sample in a study of blood T cell repertoires in COVID-19. Method: immunoSEQ multiplex PCR; TCRdb's copy keeps in-frame clones and lacks some. The sample carries about 100,000 clones, about 90% recorded once. Material for sequencing was peripheral blood. These TCRs come from a human donor with active COVID-19. The donor label of this sample is uncertain.

The rearrangement links TRBV14 to TRBJ1-2, with unresolved D. With 4 bases removed from V and 0 bases from J, the gap between germline ends came to 6 bases. This CDR3 is built from 13 residues. The germline V gene encodes CDR1 SGHDN and CDR2 FVKESK. CDR3 nucleotide sequence: TGTGCCAGCAGCCGGGAGACTAACTATGGCTACACCTTC. Translating it yields CASSRETNYGYTF.

The rearrangement links TRBV11-2 to TRBJ1-2, with 9 bases matching TRBD1. This CDR3 contains 17 residues. Germline assignment: CDR1 SGHAT and CDR2 FQNNGV. The ends lost 1 base at V and 2 bases at J; junction bases unmatched: 8. CDR3 DNA sequence: TGTGCCAGCAGCTTAGGTGGGACAGGGAAGGGAAACTATGGCTACACCTTC. This codes for CASSLGGTGKGNYGYTF.

In its sample, this clone was seen once. This chain's CDR3 is CASSEQSSTDTQYF. The CDR3 DNA reads as TGTGCCAGCAGCGAACAGTCTAGCACAGATACGCAGTATTTT. The chain uses TRBV9 and TRBJ2-3; D gene ambiguous. With 3 bases removed from V and 0 bases from J, the gap between germline ends came to 8 bases. The CDR3 sequence is 14 residues long. Germline lookup yields CDR1 SGDLS and CDR2 YYNGEE.

This chain links TRBV24-1 with TRBJ2-5; tentative D call: TRBD1 (8 bases). CDR1 is KGHDR, CDR2 SFDVKD, per germline. Trimming pared 10 bases from V and 4 bases from J, leaving 24 bases between. The CDR3 has 16 residues. The CDR3 loop is CATGGRGQVAVETQYF. Here the CDR3 DNA reads TGTGCCACGGGGGGGCGGGGACAGGTGGCCGTAGAGACCCAGTACTTC.

The chain combines TRBV7-9 with TRBJ1-4; 7 bases are a match to TRBD1. The germline CDR1 and CDR2 sequences are SEHNR and FQNEAQ (reference sequence). With V trimmed by 5 bases and J by 0 bases, 3 bases remained unmatched. This CDR3 has 15 amino acids. CDR3 bases: TGTGCCAGCAGCCCCAGGGGGTCAACTAATGAAAAACTGTTTTTT. This translates into CASSPRGSTNEKLFF.

V and J are TRBV18 and TRBJ2-7; TRBD1 might be the D (6 bases). The CDR3 runs 14 residues. Deletions cut 1 base from V and 1 base from J, with 8 bases between. Germline V gene data show CDR1 as KGHSH and CDR2 as LQKENI. The CDR3 region has the DNA TGTGCCAGCTCACCACGGACAGAATCCTACGAGCAGTACTTC. Encoded protein: CASSPRTESYEQYF.

This rearrangement joins TRBV15 to TRBJ1-2; 10 nucleotides align to TRBD1. Losses at the gene ends were 5 bases for V and 6 bases for J; bases not matched to a gene: 12. The germline V gene encodes CDR1 LNHNV and CDR2 YYDKDF (reference sequence). The CDR3 is made up of 16 amino acids. CDR3 in DNA: TGTGCCACCAGCGGCCTCGACAGGGGGCGCGGAAATGGCTACACCTTC. It encodes CATSGLDRGRGNGYTF.

V gene TRBV10-1 combines with J gene TRBJ2-3; 8 bases align to TRBD1. The CDR3 runs 14 residues. After removal of 4 bases from V and 3 bases from J, the junction contained 3 bases not matched to a gene. CDR1 is WNHNN and CDR2 is SYGVQD in the germline V gene (reference sequence). In DNA, the CDR3 is TGCGCCAGCAGTGGACAGGGGAGAACAGATACGCAGTATTTT. It codes for CASSGQGRTDTQYF.

This clone was counted a few times. V gene TRBV7-3 combines with J gene TRBJ2-7, with 8 bases lining up with TRBD1. The CDR3 consists of 15 residues. J lost 6 bases, V lost 5 bases, and 12 bases had no gene match. Germline loops: CDR1 SGHTA, CDR2 FQGTGA. CDR3 in amino acids: CASSPRTGLPGEQYF. The CDR3, as DNA: TGTGCCAGCAGCCCGAGGACAGGGCTCCCAGGCGAGCAGTACTTC.

The chain couples TRBV4-1 to TRBJ2-7; tentative D call: TRBD1 (5 bases). Germline V gene data show CDR1 as MGHRA and CDR2 as YSYEKL. Trimming took off 3 bases at V and 3 bases at J, with 9 bases between the two ends. The CDR3 length is 13 residues. CDR3 nucleotides: TGCGCCAGCAGCCAGACAGTTAGCTACGAGCAGTACTTC. This gives the protein CASSQTVSYEQYF.

In its sample, this clone was seen once. The rearrangement links TRBV30 to TRBJ1-1; TRBD1 matches 11 bases. CDR1 is GTSNPN and CDR2 is SVGIG in the germline V gene (reference sequence). The V segment lost 4 bases and the J segment 4 bases; nucleotides outside the gene matches: 5. The CDR3 is made up of 14 amino acids. CDR3 loop: CAWIRGQGATEAFF. In DNA, the CDR3 is TGTGCCTGGATTAGAGGACAGGGGGCCACTGAAGCTTTCTTT.

The chain has TRBV14 and TRBJ2-7; 7 bases are a match to TRBD2. The CDR3 is made up of 14 amino acids. The trim removed 4 bases at V and 5 bases at J, leaving 8 bases unmatched. Germline V gives CDR1 SGHDN, CDR2 FVKESK. CDR3 DNA sequence: TGTGCCAGCAGCCGGTCGGGGGAGGGCCACGAGCAGTACTTC. Protein sequence: CASSRSGEGHEQYF.